This entry lists 5 T cell receptor beta chains sequenced from one sample in a study of T cells in Graves' hyperthyroidism and ophthalmopathy. TCR beta CDR3 sequences were amplified from RNA transcripts. Using the HTBI primer set, a first-round RT-PCR was run on the TCR CDR3. TCRdb independently ran MiXCR on the multiplex PCR reads; one entry per CDR3 protein. The sample includes under 700,000 distinct CDR3 sequences, just over 45% of them seen just once. Sequenced sample: peripheral blood or thyroid tissue (not recorded which). Receptors were obtained from a woman between 18 and 29 years old with Graves' hyperthyroidism.

The rearrangement joins TRBV4-3 to TRBJ2-7; D tentatively reads TRBD1 or TRBD2 (5 bases each). The germline V and J ends were trimmed by 1 base and 4 bases, with 11 bases remaining between them. Germline V gene data show CDR1 as LGHNA and CDR2 as YSLEER. The CDR3 covers 14 residues. The CDR3 DNA reads as TGCGCCAGCAGCCAAGCCTGGGGCGGGTACGAGCAGTACTTC. Translation: CASSQAWGGYEQYF.

This clonotype was seen a few times. The V and J genes are TRBV7-8 and TRBJ1-6; a weak D match, TRBD1 (6 bases). Between the trimmed V and J ends, which lost 5 bases and 9 bases, there was a span of 17 bases. Germline V gene data show CDR1 as SGHVS and CDR2 as FQNEAQ. CDR3 size: 15 residues. CDR3 protein: CASSHLIRGGSPLHF. The CDR3 DNA follows: TGTGCCAGCAGCCATCTCATTCGAGGGGGTTCACCCCTCCACTTT.

V usage is TRBV9 and J usage is TRBJ1-1, with TRBD1 identical over 8 bases. Looked up from germline, CDR1 is SGDLS and CDR2 is YYNGEE. The CDR3 spans 15 residues. J was trimmed by 5 bases and V by 4 bases; bases with no gene match: 10. The CDR3 here is CASSLGRTGQTEAFF. The CDR3 region has the DNA TGTGCCAGCAGCCTAGGACGGACAGGGCAGACTGAAGCTTTCTTT.

This clonotype was seen repeatedly, ten times or more. The chain is built from TRBV7-9 and TRBJ1-1; no reliable D call. Germline CDR1 SEHNR, CDR2 FQNEAQ (reference sequence). Trimming left V 1 base short and J 4 bases short, with 7 bases between. This CDR3 spans 13 amino acids. CDR3 in amino acids: CASSLDLGTEAFF. CDR3 DNA sequence: TGTGCCAGCAGCTTAGATTTAGGCACTGAAGCTTTCTTT.

This clonotype has only one observation. This rearrangement joins TRBV7-2 to TRBJ1-5, with D unresolved. CDR3 length: 17 amino acids. Germline V gene data show CDR1 as SGHTA and CDR2 as FQGNSA. Trimming removed 5 bases at V and 0 bases at J, with 17 bases between. CDR3 region: CASSQARLDGSNQPQHF. The CDR3 DNA reads as TGTGCCAGCAGCCAGGCTAGACTCGACGGTAGCAATCAGCCCCAGCATTTT.